Below, 22 T cell receptor beta chains from the same sample are listed, as sequenced in a study of OX40 agonist ivuxolimab in advanced cancers. The data were produced by immunoSEQ multiplex PCR, yet TCRdb's version contains in-frame clones alone and is incomplete. The sample includes about 64,000 clones, roughly 85% of them seen just once. The material sequenced was CD4+ or CD8+ T cells sorted from blood, taken in a trial of the OX40 agonist ivuxolimab. The receptor source for this set is an adult with an advanced solid tumor such as melanoma, head and neck, liver or kidney cancer.

The chain uses TRBV11-3 and TRBJ2-3, with TRBD1 matching over 9 bases. Per the germline V gene, CDR1 is SGHNT and CDR2 is YENEEA. The CDR3 runs 16 residues. V was pared by 5 bases and J by 4 bases, with 10 bases of the junction left unmatched. Here the CDR3 DNA reads TGTGCCAGCAGCGCCTCGACAGGGGGATTCGCAGATACGCAGTATTTT. The encoded protein is CASSASTGGFADTQYF.

The rearrangement joins TRBV6-5 to TRBJ1-6, with a tentative D call TRBD1 (6 bases). Germline assignment: CDR1 MNHEY and CDR2 SVGAGI. The CDR3 contains 16 residues. V lost 4 bases to trimming and J lost 0 bases, with 10 bases between them. CDR3: CASSSDRSSYNSPLHF. The CDR3 DNA reads TGTGCCAGCAGTTCGGACAGAAGCTCCTATAATTCACCCCTCCACTTT.

This clone is a singleton in its sample. The V call is TRBV11-2, the J call TRBJ1-5, with D possibly matching TRBD1 (6 bases). Trimming pared 5 bases from V and 2 bases from J, leaving 13 bases between. Germline values: CDR1 SGHAT, CDR2 FQNNGV. The length of the CDR3 is 15 residues. The CDR3 is CASSRDIGRNQPQHF. DNA of the CDR3: TGTGCCAGCAGCAGGGACATCGGTCGCAATCAGCCCCAGCATTTT.

The chain couples TRBV11-2 to TRBJ2-5, with 8 bases fitting TRBD2. This CDR3 is 16 amino acids long. Germline V gene sequence: CDR1 SGHAT, CDR2 FQNNGV. V shed 0 bases, J shed 2 bases, and the junction held 5 bases outside the gene matches. This CDR3 reads CASSLDWASGQETQYF. The CDR3 DNA reads as TGTGCCAGCAGCTTAGATTGGGCTAGCGGGCAAGAGACCCAGTACTTC. The complete variable domain, with remaining parts taken from reference TRBV11-2 and TRBJ2-5, reads EAGVAQSPRYKIIEKRQSVAFWCNPISGHATLYWYQQILGQGPKLLIQFQNNGVVDDSQLPKDRFSAERLKGVDSTLKIQPAKLEDSAVYLCASSLDWASGQETQYFGPGTRLLVL.

The CDR3 here is CASSYGGTLGNTEAFF. CDR3 coding DNA: TGTGCCAGCAGTTACGGGGGGACCTTGGGGAACACTGAAGCTTTCTTT. The chain links TRBV6-5 to TRBJ1-1; weak D call: TRBD1 (5 bases). The CDR3 is made up of 16 amino acids. Germline CDR1 is MNHEY and CDR2 is SVGAGI. With 2 bases removed from V and 1 base from J, the gap between germline ends came to 14 bases.

The chain employs TRBV5-6 and TRBJ2-5; D unclear. CDR3 length equals 12 residues. CDR1 SGHDT and CDR2 YYEEEE come from the germline V gene. Trimming pared 1 base from V and 3 bases from J, leaving 4 bases between. CDR3 loop: CASSLLEETQYF. CDR3 nucleotides: TGTGCCAGCAGCTTGCTGGAAGAGACCCAGTACTTC.

V usage is TRBV28 and J usage is TRBJ1-5; the D is unclear. The length of the CDR3 is 13 residues. Trimming cost V 0 bases and J 6 bases, with 6 bases left between them. Germline V CDR1 and CDR2: MDHEN, SYDVKM. The CDR3 coding sequence is TGTGCCAGCAGTTTATGGGGAGGTCAGCCCCAGCATTTT. This codes for CASSLWGGQPQHF.

The CDR3 reads CASTISRDSPLHF. In nucleotides, the CDR3 is TGTGCCAGCACAATATCACGGGATTCACCCCTCCACTTT. The chain carries TRBV6-5 and TRBJ1-6; D ambiguous. Trimming took 7 bases from V and 8 from J, leaving 12 bases between them. In germline, CDR1 is MNHEY, CDR2 SVGAGI. The CDR3 totals 13 residues.

The chain uses TRBV27 and TRBJ2-1, with a weak D call TRBD2 (5 bases). V was shortened by 4 bases and J by 1 base, with 8 bases between the two germline ends. This CDR3 comprises 14 residues. Germline loops: CDR1 MNHEY, CDR2 SMNVEV (reference sequence). The CDR3 DNA is TGTGCCAGCAGTTACGGGAAATCCTACAATGAGCAGTTCTTC. Translating gives CASSYGKSYNEQFF.

This sequence joins TRBV5-4 and TRBJ1-1, with D unclear. Trimming took 4 bases from V and 0 from J, leaving 13 bases between them. CDR1 is SGHNT, CDR2 YYREEE, per germline (reference sequence). The CDR3 contains 15 residues. The DNA for the CDR3 is TGTGCCAGCAGCGCCGCGGAAGCGATGAACACTGAAGCTTTCTTT. As protein: CASSAAEAMNTEAFF.

A few counts support this clone. This sequence joins TRBV9 and TRBJ1-3; D is possibly TRBD1 (6 bases). V dropped 0 bases and J dropped 4 bases, with 8 bases sitting between them. Germline assignment: CDR1 SGDLS and CDR2 YYNGEE. The CDR3 length is 14 residues. CDR3 nucleotides: TGTGCCAGCAGCGTAGCAGGGGCGGGAAACACCATATATTTT. It encodes CASSVAGAGNTIYF.

This clone was seen a few times. This chain joins TRBV15 and TRBJ2-7, with 12 bases lining up with TRBD2. Germline assignment: CDR1 LNHNV and CDR2 YYDKDF (reference sequence). The CDR3 spans 17 residues. V dropped 2 bases and J dropped 4; count of bases not matched to a gene: 9. CDR3 bases: TGTGCCACCAGCAGACCTCGGACTAGCGGGGCTCAGTACGAGCAGTACTTC. It is translated as CATSRPRTSGAQYEQYF.

The chain recombines TRBV7-3 with TRBJ2-1, with 11 positions matching TRBD2. Trimming took 2 bases from V and 10 from J; bases not matched to a gene: 1. The CDR3 totals 13 residues. Germline V gene lookup returns CDR1 SGHTA and CDR2 FQGTGA. This CDR3 reads CASSLRTSGEQFF. The CDR3 DNA reads as TGTGCCAGCAGCTTACGGACTAGCGGGGAGCAGTTCTTC.

This rearrangement joins TRBV7-3 to TRBJ1-5, with D possibly being TRBD1 (6 bases). The CDR3 extends over 16 amino acids. The V and J ends lost 2 bases and 0 bases respectively, with 11 bases between them. CDR1 is SGHTA, CDR2 FQGTGA, per germline. CDR3 amino acids: CASSLGGVNSNQPQHF. CDR3 coding DNA: TGTGCCAGCAGCTTAGGGGGCGTCAATAGCAATCAGCCCCAGCATTTT.

As concerns this clone: Other DNA sequences within the sample encode an identical CDR3. J is TRBJ2-5 and V is TRBV7-7, with D possibly matching TRBD1 (6 bases). Germline lookup yields CDR1 SSHAT and CDR2 FNYEAQ (reference sequence). This CDR3 region has 13 residues. The ends were cut back, 6 bases at V and 3 bases at J, with 11 bases in the middle. The CDR3 DNA reads TGTGCCAGCAGTAGGGACACCGAAGAGACCCAGTACTTC. This gives the protein CASSRDTEETQYF.

This chain uses TRBV7-2 with TRBJ1-5; the D is unclear. This CDR3 contains 14 residues. V lost 3 bases, J lost 0 bases, and 6 bases lay in between. The germline gives CDR1 SGHTA, CDR2 FQGNSA. CDR3 sequence reads: CASSLSNSNQPQHF. The CDR3 nucleotides read TGTGCCAGCAGCTTGAGCAATAGCAATCAGCCCCAGCATTTT.

The V gene is TRBV9, the J gene TRBJ1-2, with D perhaps TRBD1 (5 bases). The V gene's germline CDR1 is SGDLS and CDR2 YYNGEE. Trimming shortened V by 0 bases and J by 7 bases, and 16 bases separated the two germline ends. The CDR3 has 15 amino acids. The CDR3 reads CASSVEGHGLGGYTF. The DNA of the CDR3 is TGTGCCAGCAGCGTAGAAGGACACGGACTGGGTGGCTACACCTTC.

The V gene is TRBV11-1, the J gene TRBJ1-3; D remains unclear. The length of the CDR3 is 12 residues. V was cut by 4 bases and J by 2 bases, with 3 bases left in between. The germline CDR1 and CDR2 sequences are SGHAT and FQDESV (reference sequence). The chain's CDR3 is CASSWTGNTIYF. Written as DNA, the CDR3 is TGTGCCAGCAGCTGGACTGGAAACACCATATATTTT.

The V call is TRBV11-3, the J call TRBJ2-3, with D possibly matching TRBD2 (5 bases). Germline values: CDR1 SGHNT, CDR2 YENEEA. Trimming removed 5 bases at V and 0 bases at J, with 6 bases between. The CDR3 runs to 13 residues. CDR3 nucleotides: TGTGCCAGCAGCACGGGGAGCACAGATACGCAGTATTTT. Amino acid sequence: CASSTGSTDTQYF.

V is TRBV4-3 and J is TRBJ2-3; D is perhaps TRBD2 (6 bases). The CDR3 totals 13 residues. V shed 2 bases and J shed 4 bases, with 7 bases lying between them. In germline, CDR1 is LGHNA, CDR2 YSLEER. The CDR3: CASSQPGADTQYF. CDR3 DNA sequence: TGCGCCAGCAGCCAACCGGGGGCAGATACGCAGTATTTT.

This chain uses TRBV1 with TRBJ2-5. TRBV1 is assigned pseudogene status. This CDR3 is built from 15 residues. CDR3: CTSSQDLGRQETQYF. The CDR3 DNA is TGCACCAGCAGCCAAGATCTCGGACGTCAAGAGACCCAGTACTTC.

The V call is TRBV7-2, the J call TRBJ2-3; D unresolved. The V and J ends lost 5 bases and 8 bases respectively, with 14 bases between them. CDR1 is SGHTA and CDR2 is FQGNSA in the germline V gene. The CDR3 has 13 amino acids. This CDR3 reads CASSPLKFGTQYF. CDR3 DNA sequence: TGTGCCAGCAGCCCCCTGAAATTCGGTACGCAGTATTTT.